This TCR beta chain originates from a study of blood T cell repertoires in COVID-19. In this sample, this clone turned up a few times. The V gene lost 2 bases and the J gene lost 2 bases, with 15 bases spanning the gap. The CDR3 consists of 16 residues. Germline CDR1 is SGHVS and CDR2 is FQNEAQ. Assay: immunoSEQ multiplex PCR; the TCRdb copy retains only in-frame clones and omits some. Here the sample spans roughly 400,000 clones, roughly 91% being singletons. The chain couples TRBV7-8 to TRBJ1-1, with a possible D match to TRBD1 (5 bases). The clonotype comes from a woman under 40 who had recovered from COVID-19. Sequenced: PBMCs or T cells enriched from blood (not recorded which). CDR3 loop: CASSLLLDTPNTEAFF. CDR3 DNA sequence: TGTGCCAGCAGCTTATTGCTGGACACCCCTAACACTGAAGCTTTCTTT.